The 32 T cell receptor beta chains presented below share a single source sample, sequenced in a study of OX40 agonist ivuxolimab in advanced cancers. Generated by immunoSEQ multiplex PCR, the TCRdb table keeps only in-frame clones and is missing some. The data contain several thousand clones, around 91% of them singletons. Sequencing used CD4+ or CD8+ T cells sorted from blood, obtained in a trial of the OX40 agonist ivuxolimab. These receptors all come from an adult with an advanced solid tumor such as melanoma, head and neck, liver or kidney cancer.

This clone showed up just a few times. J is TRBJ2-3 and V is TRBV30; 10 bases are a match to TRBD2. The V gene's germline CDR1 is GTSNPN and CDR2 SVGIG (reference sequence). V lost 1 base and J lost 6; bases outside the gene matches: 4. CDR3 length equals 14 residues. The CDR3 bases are TGTGCCTGGAGTGCCGGGACTAGCGTTGATACGCAGTATTTT. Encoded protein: CAWSAGTSVDTQYF.

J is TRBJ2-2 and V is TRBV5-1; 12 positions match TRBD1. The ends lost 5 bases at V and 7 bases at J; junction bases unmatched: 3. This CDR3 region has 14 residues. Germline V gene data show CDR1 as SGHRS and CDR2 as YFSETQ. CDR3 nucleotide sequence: TGCGCCAGCAGGGGACAGGGGGCTATCGGGGAGCTGTTTTTT. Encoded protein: CASRGQGAIGELFF.

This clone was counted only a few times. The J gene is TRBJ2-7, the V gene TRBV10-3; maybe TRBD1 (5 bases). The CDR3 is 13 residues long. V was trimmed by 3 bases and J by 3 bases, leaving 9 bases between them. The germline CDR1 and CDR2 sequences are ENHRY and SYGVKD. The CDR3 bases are TGTGCCATCAGTGAAGGGGCGGTCTACGAGCAGTACTTC. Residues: CAISEGAVYEQYF.

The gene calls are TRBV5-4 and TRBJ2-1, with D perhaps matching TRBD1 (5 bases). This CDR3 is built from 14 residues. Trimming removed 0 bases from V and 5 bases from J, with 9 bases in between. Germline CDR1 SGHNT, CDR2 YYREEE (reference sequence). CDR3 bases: TGTGCCAGCAGCTTGGTCATAGGGGACAATGAGCAGTTCTTC. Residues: CASSLVIGDNEQFF.

The CDR3 sequence: CASSYGVNLYEQYF. As DNA, the CDR3 is TGTGCCAGCAGTTACGGTGTAAATCTCTACGAGCAGTACTTC. This chain links TRBV6-6 with TRBJ2-7; D gene ambiguous. Trimming took off 2 bases at V and 3 bases at J, with 11 bases between the two ends. The length of the CDR3 is 14 residues. From germline, CDR1 is MNHNY and CDR2 SVGAGI (reference sequence).

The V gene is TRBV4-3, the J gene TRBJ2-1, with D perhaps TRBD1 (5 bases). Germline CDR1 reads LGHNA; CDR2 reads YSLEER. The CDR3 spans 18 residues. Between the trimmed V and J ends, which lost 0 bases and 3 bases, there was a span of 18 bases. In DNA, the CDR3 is TGCGCCAGCAGCCAAGATTACAGGCCAGGGTGGGTCTACAATGAGCAGTTCTTC. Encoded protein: CASSQDYRPGWVYNEQFF.

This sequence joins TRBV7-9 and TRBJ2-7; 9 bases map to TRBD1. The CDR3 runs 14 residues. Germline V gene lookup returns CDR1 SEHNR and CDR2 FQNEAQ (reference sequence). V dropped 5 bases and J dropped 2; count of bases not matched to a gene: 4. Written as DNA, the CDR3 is TGTGCCAGCAGCCCCCGGGACAGGGCCTACGAGCAGTACTTC. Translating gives CASSPRDRAYEQYF.

CDR3 residues: CASSPDRDTQYF. The CDR3 DNA reads as TGTGCCAGCAGCCCCGATAGGGATACGCAGTATTTT. The chain is built from TRBV9 and TRBJ2-3, with unresolved D. Looked up from germline, CDR1 is SGDLS and CDR2 is YYNGEE. The germline V and J ends were trimmed by 4 bases and 6 bases, with 9 bases remaining between them. The CDR3 runs to 12 residues.

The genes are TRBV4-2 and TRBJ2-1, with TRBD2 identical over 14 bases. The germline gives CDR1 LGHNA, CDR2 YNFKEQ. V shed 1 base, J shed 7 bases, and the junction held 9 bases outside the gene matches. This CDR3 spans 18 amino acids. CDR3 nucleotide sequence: TGTGCCAGCAGCCAAGGGGGGACTAGCGGGAGAGATGGGAATGAGCAGTTCTTC. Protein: CASSQGGTSGRDGNEQFF.

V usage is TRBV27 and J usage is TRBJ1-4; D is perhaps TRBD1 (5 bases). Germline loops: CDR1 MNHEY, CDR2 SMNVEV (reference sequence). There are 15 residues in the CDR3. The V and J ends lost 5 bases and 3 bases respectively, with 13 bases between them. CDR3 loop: CASSDTGLPNEKLFF. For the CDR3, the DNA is TGTGCCAGCAGTGACACAGGTCTGCCTAATGAAAAACTGTTTTTT.

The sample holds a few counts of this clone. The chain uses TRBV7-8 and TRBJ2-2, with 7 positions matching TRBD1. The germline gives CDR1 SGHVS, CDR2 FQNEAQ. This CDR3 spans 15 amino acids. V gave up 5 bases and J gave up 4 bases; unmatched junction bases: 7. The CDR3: CASSPLTGFTGELFF. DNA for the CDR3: TGTGCCAGCAGCCCACTGACAGGGTTCACCGGGGAGCTGTTTTTT.

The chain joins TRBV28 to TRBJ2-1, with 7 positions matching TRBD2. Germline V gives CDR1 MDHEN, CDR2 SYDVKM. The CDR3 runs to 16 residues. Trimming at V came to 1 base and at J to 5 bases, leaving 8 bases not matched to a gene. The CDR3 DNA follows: TGTGCCAGCAGTTTATTATTGTCTAGCGGAGACAATGAGCAGTTCTTC. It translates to CASSLLLSSGDNEQFF.

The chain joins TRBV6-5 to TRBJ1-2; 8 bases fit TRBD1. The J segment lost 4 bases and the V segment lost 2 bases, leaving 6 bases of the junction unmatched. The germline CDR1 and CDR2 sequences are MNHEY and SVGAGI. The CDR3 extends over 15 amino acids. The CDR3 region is CASSYTRQGTYGYTF. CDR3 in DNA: TGTGCCAGCAGTTACACACGACAGGGGACCTATGGCTACACCTTC.

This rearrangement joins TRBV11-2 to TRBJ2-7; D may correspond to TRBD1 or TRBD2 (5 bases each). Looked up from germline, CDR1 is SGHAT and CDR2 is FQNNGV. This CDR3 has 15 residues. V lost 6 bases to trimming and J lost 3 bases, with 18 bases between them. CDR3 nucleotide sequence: TGTGCCAGCAGTAAAACCGGGACCGAGCTCTACGAGCAGTACGTC. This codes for CASSKTGTELYEQYV.

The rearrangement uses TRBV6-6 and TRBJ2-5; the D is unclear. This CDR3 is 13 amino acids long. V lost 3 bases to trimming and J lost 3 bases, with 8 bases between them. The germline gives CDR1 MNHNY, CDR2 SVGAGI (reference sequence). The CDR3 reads CASSYSAKETQYF. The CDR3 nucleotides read TGTGCCAGCAGTTATTCGGCCAAAGAGACCCAGTACTTC.

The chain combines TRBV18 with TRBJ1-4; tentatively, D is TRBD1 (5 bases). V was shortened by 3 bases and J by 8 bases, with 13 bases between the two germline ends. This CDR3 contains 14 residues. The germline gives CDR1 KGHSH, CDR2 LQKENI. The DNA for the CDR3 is TGTGCCAGCTCACCCCTGGGGGATGGAGAAAAACTGTTTTTT. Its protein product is CASSPLGDGEKLFF.

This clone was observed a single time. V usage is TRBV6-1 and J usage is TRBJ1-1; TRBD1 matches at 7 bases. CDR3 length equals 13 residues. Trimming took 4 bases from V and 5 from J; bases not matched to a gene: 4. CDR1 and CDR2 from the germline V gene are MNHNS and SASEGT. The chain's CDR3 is CASSGYRGTEAFF. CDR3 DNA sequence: TGTGCCAGCAGTGGCTACAGGGGAACTGAAGCTTTCTTT.

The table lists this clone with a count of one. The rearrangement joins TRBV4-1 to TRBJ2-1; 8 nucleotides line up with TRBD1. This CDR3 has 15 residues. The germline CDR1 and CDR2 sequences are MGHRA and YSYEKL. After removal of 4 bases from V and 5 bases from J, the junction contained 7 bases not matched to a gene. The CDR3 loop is CASSPGRQGNNEQFF. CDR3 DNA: TGCGCCAGCAGCCCCGGGAGACAGGGGAACAATGAGCAGTTCTTC.

The CDR3 nucleotides are TGTGCCATCAGGGACTCTTCTGGAAACACCATATATTTT. Protein sequence: CAIRDSSGNTIYF. The chain joins TRBV10-3 to TRBJ1-3, with unresolved D. From germline, CDR1 is ENHRY and CDR2 SYGVKD. Trimming pared 6 bases from V and 1 base from J, leaving 7 bases between. The CDR3 consists of 13 residues.

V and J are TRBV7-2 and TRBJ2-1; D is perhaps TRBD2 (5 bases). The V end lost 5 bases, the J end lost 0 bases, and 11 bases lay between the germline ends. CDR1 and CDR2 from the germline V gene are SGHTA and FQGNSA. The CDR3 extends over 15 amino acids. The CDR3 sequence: CASSTGESSYNEQFF. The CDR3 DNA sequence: TGTGCCAGCAGCACCGGGGAGAGCTCCTACAATGAGCAGTTCTTC.

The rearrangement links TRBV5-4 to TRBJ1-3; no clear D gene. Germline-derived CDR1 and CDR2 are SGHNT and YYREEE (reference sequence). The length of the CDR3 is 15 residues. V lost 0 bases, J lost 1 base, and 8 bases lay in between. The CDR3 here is CASSLGGRSGNTIYF. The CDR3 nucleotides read TGTGCCAGCAGCTTGGGGGGTAGGTCTGGAAACACCATATATTTT.

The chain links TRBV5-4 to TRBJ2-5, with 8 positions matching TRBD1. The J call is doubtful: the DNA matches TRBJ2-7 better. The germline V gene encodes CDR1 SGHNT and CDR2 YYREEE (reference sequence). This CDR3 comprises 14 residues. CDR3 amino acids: CASSLGTGWSEQYF. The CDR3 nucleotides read TGTGCCAGCAGCTTGGGGACAGGGTGGTCCGAGCAGTACTTC.

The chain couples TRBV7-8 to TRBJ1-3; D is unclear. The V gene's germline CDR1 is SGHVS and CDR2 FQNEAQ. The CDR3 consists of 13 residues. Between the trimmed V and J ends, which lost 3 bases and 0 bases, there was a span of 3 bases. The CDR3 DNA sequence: TGTGCCAGCAGCTTGGGCTCTGGAAACACCATATATTTT. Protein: CASSLGSGNTIYF. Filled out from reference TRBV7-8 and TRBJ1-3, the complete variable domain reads GAGVSQSPRYKVAKRGQDVALRCDPISGHVSLFWYQQALGQGPEFLTYFQNEAQLDKSGLPSDRFFAERPEGSVSTLKIQRTQQEDSAVYLCASSLGSGNTIYFGEGSWLTVV.

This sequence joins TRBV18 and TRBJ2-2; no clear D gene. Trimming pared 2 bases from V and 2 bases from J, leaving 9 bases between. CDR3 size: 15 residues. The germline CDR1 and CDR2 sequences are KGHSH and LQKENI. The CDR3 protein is CASSPSSDNTGELFF. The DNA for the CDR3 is TGTGCCAGCTCACCATCGTCAGACAACACCGGGGAGCTGTTTTTT.

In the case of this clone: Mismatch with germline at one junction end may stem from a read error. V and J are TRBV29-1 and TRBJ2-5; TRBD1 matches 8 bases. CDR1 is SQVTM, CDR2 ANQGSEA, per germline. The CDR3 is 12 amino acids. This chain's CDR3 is CSIDRGQETQYF. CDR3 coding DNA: TGCAGCATTGACAGGGGACAAGAGACCCAGTACTTC.

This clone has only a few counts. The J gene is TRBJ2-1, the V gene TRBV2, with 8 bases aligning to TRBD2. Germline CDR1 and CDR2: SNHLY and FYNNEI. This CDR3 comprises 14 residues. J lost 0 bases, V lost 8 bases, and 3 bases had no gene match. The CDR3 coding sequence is TGTGCCAGCGTAAGCGGGAGCTCCTACAATGAGCAGTTCTTC. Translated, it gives CASVSGSSYNEQFF.

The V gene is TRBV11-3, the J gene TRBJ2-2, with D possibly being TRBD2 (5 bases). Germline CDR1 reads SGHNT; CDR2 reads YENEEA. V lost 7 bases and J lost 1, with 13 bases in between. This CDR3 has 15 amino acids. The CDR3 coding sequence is TGTGCCAGCACCTTCTCGGCGGGGAACACCGGGGAGCTGTTTTTT. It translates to CASTFSAGNTGELFF.

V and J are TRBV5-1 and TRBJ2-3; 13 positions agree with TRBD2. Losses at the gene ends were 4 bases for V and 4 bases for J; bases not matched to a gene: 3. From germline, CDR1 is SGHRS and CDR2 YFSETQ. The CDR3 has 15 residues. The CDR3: CASSELAGGSDTQYF. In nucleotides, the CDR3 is TGCGCCAGCAGCGAACTAGCGGGAGGGTCAGATACGCAGTATTTT.

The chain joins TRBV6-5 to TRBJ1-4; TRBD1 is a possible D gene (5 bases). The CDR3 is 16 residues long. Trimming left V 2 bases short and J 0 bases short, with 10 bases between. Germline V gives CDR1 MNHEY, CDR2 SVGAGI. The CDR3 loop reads CASSYTRAATNEKLFF. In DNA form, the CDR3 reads TGTGCCAGCAGTTACACCAGGGCCGCAACTAATGAAAAACTGTTTTTT.

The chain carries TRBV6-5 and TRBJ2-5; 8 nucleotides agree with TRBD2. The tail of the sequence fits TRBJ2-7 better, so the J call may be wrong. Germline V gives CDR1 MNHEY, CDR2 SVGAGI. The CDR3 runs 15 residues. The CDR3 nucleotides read TGTGCCAGCAGTCCTTTAGCGGGGTACTCCTACGAGCAGTACTTC. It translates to CASSPLAGYSYEQYF.

The CDR3 DNA follows: TGTGCCAGCAGTTACTCACCCGACGGCCAGGAGTACTTC. Residues: CASSYSPDGQEYF. The chain employs TRBV6-5 and TRBJ2-4; D is undetermined. The CDR3 covers 13 residues. The germline gives CDR1 MNHEY, CDR2 SVGAGI. Trimming cost V 0 bases and J 14 bases, with 14 bases left between them.

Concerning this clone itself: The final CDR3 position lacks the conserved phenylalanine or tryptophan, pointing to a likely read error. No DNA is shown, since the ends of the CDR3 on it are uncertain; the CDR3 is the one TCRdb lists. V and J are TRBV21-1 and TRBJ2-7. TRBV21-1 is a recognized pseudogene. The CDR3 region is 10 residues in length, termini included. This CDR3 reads CASSARAKHP.